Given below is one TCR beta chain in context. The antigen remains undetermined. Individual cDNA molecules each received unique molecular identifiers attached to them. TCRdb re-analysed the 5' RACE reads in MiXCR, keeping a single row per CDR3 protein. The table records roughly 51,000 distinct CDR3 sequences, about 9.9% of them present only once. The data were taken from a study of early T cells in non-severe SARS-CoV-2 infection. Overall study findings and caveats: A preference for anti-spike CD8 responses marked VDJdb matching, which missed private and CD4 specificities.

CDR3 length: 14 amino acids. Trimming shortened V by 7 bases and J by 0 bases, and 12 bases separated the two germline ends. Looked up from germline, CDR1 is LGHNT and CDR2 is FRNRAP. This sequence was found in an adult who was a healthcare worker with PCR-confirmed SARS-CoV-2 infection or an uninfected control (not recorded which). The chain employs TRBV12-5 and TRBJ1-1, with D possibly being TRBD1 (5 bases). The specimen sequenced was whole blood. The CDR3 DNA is TGTGCTAGTGCCCCCGACAGCTTGAACACTGAAGCTTTCTTT. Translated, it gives CASAPDSLNTEAFF.